Included here is one TCR beta chain sequence, with context. Seattle-derived patients entered the study during active infection and were followed longitudinally. The CDR3 runs 14 residues. V lost 5 bases and J 3 bases, leaving 13 bases between the germline ends. Germline lookup yields CDR1 SGHTA and CDR2 FQGNSA. The sample belongs to a study of blood T cell repertoires in COVID-19. The assay was immunoSEQ multiplex PCR, and TCRdb's table has in-frame clones only and misses some. The data hold over 200,000 clones, with 90% observed a single time. This receptor was taken from a man aged 30 to 45 with COVID-19, enrolled during active disease. The sequenced sample was peripheral blood. The rearrangement links TRBV7-2 to TRBJ1-1, with no clear D. The CDR3 coding sequence is TGTGCCAGCAGCCTCTTATCGGGTTACACTGAAGCTTTCTTT. Translation gives CASSLLSGYTEAFF.